The 14 T cell receptor beta chains in this list originate from one sample, sequenced in a study of blood T cell repertoires in COVID-19. Assay used: immunoSEQ multiplex PCR; TCRdb lists only in-frame clones, some missing. The sample lists tens of thousands of clones, approximately 90% occurring once. The specimen sequenced was peripheral blood. Source of these receptors: a male donor with acute or convalescent COVID-19.

This clone has a single count. The V call is TRBV5-1, the J call TRBJ2-2, with 10 bases lining up with TRBD1. Germline V gene sequence: CDR1 SGHRS, CDR2 YFSETQ. The CDR3 has 16 residues. After removal of 1 base from V and 3 bases from J, the junction contained 3 bases not matched to a gene. The CDR3 loop reads CASSLRQGADTGELFF. The CDR3 DNA reads as TGCGCCAGCAGCTTGCGACAGGGGGCGGACACCGGGGAGCTGTTTTTT.

The gene calls are TRBV9 and TRBJ1-6; no clear D. CDR3 size: 13 residues. Looked up from germline, CDR1 is SGDLS and CDR2 is YYNGEE. Trimming took off 4 bases at V and 12 bases at J, with 14 bases between the two ends. The DNA for the CDR3 is TGTGCCAGCAGCCCTGACCCCTCTAGACCCCTCCACTTT. This codes for CASSPDPSRPLHF.

The chain joins TRBV6-6 to TRBJ2-3, with D possibly TRBD1 on 6 matching bases. Germline V CDR1 and CDR2: MNHNY, SVGAGI (reference sequence). The CDR3 spans 14 residues. V lost 6 bases and J 2 bases, leaving 12 bases between the germline ends. The CDR3 here is CASRVGQNTDTQYF. The CDR3 DNA reads TGTGCCAGCAGGGTCGGACAGAACACAGATACGCAGTATTTT.

The chain joins TRBV9 to TRBJ2-3; 7 bases agree with TRBD1. This CDR3 spans 17 amino acids. Germline trimming cut 0 bases from V and 5 bases from J; bases unmatched to any gene: 12. The germline V gene encodes CDR1 SGDLS and CDR2 YYNGEE. The CDR3 protein is CASSVGFTGEHQDTQYF. For the CDR3, the DNA is TGTGCCAGCAGCGTAGGTTTTACAGGGGAGCATCAAGATACGCAGTATTTT. The entire variable domain, with the rest obtained from reference TRBV9 and TRBJ2-3, is as follows: DSGVTQTPKHLITATGQRVTLRCSPRSGDLSVYWYQQSLDQGLQFLIQYYNGEERAKGNILERFSAQQFPDLHSELNLSSLELGDSALYFCASSVGFTGEHQDTQYFGPGTRLTVL.

V and J are TRBV6-2 or TRBV6-3 and TRBJ2-7, with 9 bases lining up with TRBD1. V shed 5 bases and J 0 bases; nucleotides not matched to a gene: 5. The V gene's germline CDR1 is MNHEY and CDR2 SVGEGT. CDR3 size: 15 residues. The CDR3 is CASSPGTGSSYEQYF. The CDR3 DNA follows: TGTGCCAGCAGTCCCGGGACAGGGAGCTCCTACGAGCAGTACTTC.

The chain employs TRBV7-9 and TRBJ2-2, with 11 bases identical to TRBD1. Germline-derived CDR1 and CDR2 are SEHNR and FQNEAQ (reference sequence). The CDR3 is 15 residues long. V lost 5 bases to trimming and J lost 4 bases; unmatched junction nucleotides: 3. The CDR3 loop reads CASSPGQGVTGELFF. For the CDR3, the DNA is TGTGCCAGCAGCCCGGGACAGGGGGTCACCGGGGAGCTGTTTTTT.

The rearrangement uses TRBV5-1 and TRBJ1-6; maybe TRBD1 (6 bases). In germline, CDR1 is SGHRS, CDR2 YFSETQ. The V and J ends lost 2 bases and 6 bases respectively, with 9 bases between them. The CDR3 totals 14 residues. The CDR3 DNA reads TGCGCCAGCAGCTTAGGGACAAGTAATTCACCCCTCCACTTT. Its translation is CASSLGTSNSPLHF.

The sample holds a few counts of this clone. The chain uses TRBV5-1 and TRBJ1-5; 7 bases line up with TRBD1. Germline CDR1 is SGHRS and CDR2 is YFSETQ. The ends lost 4 bases at V and 1 base at J; junction bases unmatched: 5. The CDR3 runs 15 residues. CDR3 DNA sequence: TGCGCCAGCAGCCCGTCGACAGGGAGCAATCAGCCCCAGCATTTT. Translating gives CASSPSTGSNQPQHF.

This chain connects TRBV19 to TRBJ1-2; TRBD1 agrees at 10 bases. The CDR3 consists of 13 residues. Germline V gene sequence: CDR1 LNHDA, CDR2 SQIVND (reference sequence). V shed 6 bases, J shed 3 bases, and the junction held 1 base outside the gene matches. In nucleotides, the CDR3 is TGTGCCAGTAGAGGACAGGGGGACTATGGCTACACCTTC. Encoded protein: CASRGQGDYGYTF.

DNA of the CDR3: TGTGCCAGCAGCCAACGCGGGGCGGTATACAATGAGCAGTTCTTC. Protein sequence: CASSQRGAVYNEQFF. The chain links TRBV3-1 (or the pseudogene TRBV3-2) to TRBJ2-1; tentative D call: TRBD2 (6 bases). Germline V CDR1 and CDR2: LGHDT, YNNKEL (reference sequence). V dropped 2 bases and J dropped 4 bases, with 12 bases sitting between them. The CDR3 sequence is 15 residues long.

The chain carries TRBV27 and TRBJ1-4; D gene uncertain. The CDR3 loop spans 13 amino acids. With 4 bases removed from V and 7 bases from J, the gap between germline ends came to 10 bases. Germline loops: CDR1 MNHEY, CDR2 SMNVEV (reference sequence). In DNA form, the CDR3 reads TGTGCCAGCAGTTCCCGCCGAGGTGAAAAACTGTTTTTT. Its protein is CASSSRRGEKLFF.

V is TRBV25-1 and J is TRBJ2-1; 12 nucleotides match TRBD2. Trimming at V came to 6 bases and at J to 5 bases, leaving 5 bases not matched to a gene. The CDR3 has 15 residues. Germline V lookup: CDR1 MGHDK, CDR2 SYGVNS. The CDR3 here is CASSPLAGGHNEQFF. CDR3 sequence (DNA): TGTGCCAGCAGCCCACTAGCGGGGGGCCACAATGAGCAGTTCTTC.

This clone was picked up one time. The V call is TRBV11-1, the J call TRBJ2-3, with unresolved D. The CDR3 length is 13 residues. The germline V gene encodes CDR1 SGHAT and CDR2 FQDESV (reference sequence). With 5 bases removed from V and 0 bases from J, the gap between germline ends came to 6 bases. The CDR3 DNA sequence: TGTGCCAGCAGCGCCTACAGCACAGATACGCAGTATTTT. Encoded protein: CASSAYSTDTQYF.

The chain couples TRBV6-6 to TRBJ2-5; tentatively, D is TRBD1 (5 bases). The germline gives CDR1 MNHNY, CDR2 SVGAGI (reference sequence). The CDR3 contains 14 residues. V lost 5 bases and J lost 3, with 13 bases in between. CDR3 sequence: CASSPLGAEETQYF. The DNA of the CDR3 is TGTGCCAGCAGTCCCCTAGGGGCGGAAGAGACCCAGTACTTC.